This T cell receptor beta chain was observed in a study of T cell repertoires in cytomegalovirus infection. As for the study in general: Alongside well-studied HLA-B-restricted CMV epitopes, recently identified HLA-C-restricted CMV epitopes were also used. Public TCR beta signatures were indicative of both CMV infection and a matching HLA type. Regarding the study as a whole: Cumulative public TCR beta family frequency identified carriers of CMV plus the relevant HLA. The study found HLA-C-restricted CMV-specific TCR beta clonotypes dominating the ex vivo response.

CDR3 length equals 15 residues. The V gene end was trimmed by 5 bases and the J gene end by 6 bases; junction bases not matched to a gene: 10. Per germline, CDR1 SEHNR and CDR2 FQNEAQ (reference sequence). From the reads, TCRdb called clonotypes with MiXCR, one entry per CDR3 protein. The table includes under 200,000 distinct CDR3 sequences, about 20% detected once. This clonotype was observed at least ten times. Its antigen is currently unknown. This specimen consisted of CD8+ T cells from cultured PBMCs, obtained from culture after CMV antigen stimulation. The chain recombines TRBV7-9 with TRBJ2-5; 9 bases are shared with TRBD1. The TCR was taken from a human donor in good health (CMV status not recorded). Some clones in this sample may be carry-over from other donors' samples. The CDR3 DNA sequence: TGTGCCAGCAGCCCGAGGACAGGGGCCGGAAAGACCCAGTACTTC. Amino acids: CASSPRTGAGKTQYF.